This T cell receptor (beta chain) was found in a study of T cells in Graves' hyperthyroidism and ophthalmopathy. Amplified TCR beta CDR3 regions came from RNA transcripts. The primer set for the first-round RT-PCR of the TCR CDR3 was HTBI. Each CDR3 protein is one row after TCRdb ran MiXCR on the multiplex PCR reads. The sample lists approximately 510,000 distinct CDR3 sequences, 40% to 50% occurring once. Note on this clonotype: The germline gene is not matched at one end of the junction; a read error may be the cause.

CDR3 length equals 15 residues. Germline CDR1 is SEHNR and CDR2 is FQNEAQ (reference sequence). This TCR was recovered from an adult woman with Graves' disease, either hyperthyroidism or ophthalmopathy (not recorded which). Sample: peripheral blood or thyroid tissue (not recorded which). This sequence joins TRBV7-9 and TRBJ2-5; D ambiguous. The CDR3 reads CASSLGSTYQDTQYF. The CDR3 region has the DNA TGTGCCAGCAGCTTAGGCTCCACGTACCAAGACACCCAGTACTTC.